This section outlines one T cell receptor (beta chain) sequence together with its context. The antigen remains unidentified. CD45RO-negative CD8 cells positively selected for CCR7 made up the naive population, which excluded terminally differentiated effector memory CD45RA+ cells. Donors comprised healthy HIV-negative adults lacking recent acute infections or vaccinations. Over several immunoSEQ plates, each subset's genomic DNA was distributed in even portions. Clones were sequenced by immunoSEQ multiplex PCR, and TCRdb holds only the in-frame ones, with some missing. Here the sample spans around 2.1 million clones, about 93% being singletons. V lost 0 bases, J lost 3 bases, and 17 bases lay in between. The CDR3 has 17 amino acids. The germline V gene encodes CDR1 SGHNT and CDR2 YYREEE (reference sequence). This entry belongs to a study of shared clonotypes between healthy human individuals. Study overall: Three plates each covered CD4 naive and memory; CD8 naive two, CD8 memory one.

General observations from the study: Naive subsets typically showed greater estimated richness than memory subsets.

The sequencing sample was made of naive CD8+ T cells from PBMCs. The sequence was obtained from a man between 18 and 35 years old in good health. Some clones in this sample may be carry-over from other donors' samples. The J gene is TRBJ2-3, the V gene TRBV5-4; tentatively, D is TRBD2 (5 bases). The CDR3 sequence: CASSLGPGGYSTDTQYF. The CDR3 DNA follows: TGTGCCAGCAGCTTGGGGCCAGGCGGGTACTCTACAGATACGCAGTATTTT. Full variable domain (outside the CDR3, taken from reference TRBV5-4 and TRBJ2-3): ETGVTQSPTHLIKTRGQQVTLRCSSQSGHNTVSWYQQALGQGPQFIFQYYREEENGRGNFPPRFSGLQFPNYSSELNVNALELDDSALYLCASSLGPGGYSTDTQYFGPGTRLTVL.